This TCR beta chain came from a study of identical twins. Germline V gene data show CDR1 as SQVTM and CDR2 as ANQGSEA. The CDR3 consists of 14 residues. The V gene lost 4 bases and the J gene lost 2 bases, with 15 bases spanning the gap. Whole-study results and caveats: Reduced insertions were recorded for abundant cord blood beta clonotypes, with no such pattern in memory repertoires.

TCRdb analysed the 5' RACE reads with MiXCR anew, one entry per CDR3 protein. The sample shows over 550,000 distinct CDR3 sequences, under 8.5% of them seen only once. Only a few counts were recorded for this clonotype. Its antigen is currently unknown. This same sample was also taken into another study, of yellow fever vaccine responses in identical twins.

Material for sequencing was PBMCs. The receptor was isolated from a woman under 30 in good health. The rearrangement links TRBV29-1 to TRBJ2-7; the D gene is possibly TRBD1 (6 bases). CDR3 protein: CSVANPGTTYEQYV. Written as DNA, the CDR3 is TGCAGCGTTGCCAATCCCGGGACAACCTACGAGCAGTACGTC.